This T cell receptor (beta chain) is from a study of T cell clusters in autoimmune cytopenias. TRB was amplified by touch-down multiplex PCR, primer pools A and B combined. TCRdb reprocessed the multiplex PCR reads and keeps a single row for each CDR3 protein, giving no DNA. Recorded for this sample: 690 or so distinct CDR3 sequences. The germline gives CDR1 MNHEY, CDR2 SVGEGT. CDR3 length: 13 amino acids. This clonotype is called large (0.1 to 1%) based on its frequency. TRB amplification used around 0.25 ug of peripheral blood genomic DNA. Controls with untreated chronic lymphocytic leukemia and no autoimmune cytopenia averaged approximately 67 years, median approximately 57 years. The data were also submitted as part of a second study, on T cell repertoires in aging, cancer and after chemotherapy. As that report states: Paired samples before and after chemotherapy came from chronic lymphocytic leukemia patients on fludarabine- or bendamustine-based regimens. Across the chemotherapy interval, each cancer cohort showed higher median generation probability, suggesting thymic rebound. Thymic emigration or peripheral T cell expansion may be impaired by lymphoid organ infiltration in hematological cancer.

The TCR originated in a human donor with chronic lymphocytic leukemia. Sequenced sample: peripheral blood. V gene TRBV6-2 or TRBV6-3 combines with J gene TRBJ2-5; the D gene TCRdb calls, TRBD2, cannot be checked with no DNA. The CDR3: CASSPGLPQTQYF.